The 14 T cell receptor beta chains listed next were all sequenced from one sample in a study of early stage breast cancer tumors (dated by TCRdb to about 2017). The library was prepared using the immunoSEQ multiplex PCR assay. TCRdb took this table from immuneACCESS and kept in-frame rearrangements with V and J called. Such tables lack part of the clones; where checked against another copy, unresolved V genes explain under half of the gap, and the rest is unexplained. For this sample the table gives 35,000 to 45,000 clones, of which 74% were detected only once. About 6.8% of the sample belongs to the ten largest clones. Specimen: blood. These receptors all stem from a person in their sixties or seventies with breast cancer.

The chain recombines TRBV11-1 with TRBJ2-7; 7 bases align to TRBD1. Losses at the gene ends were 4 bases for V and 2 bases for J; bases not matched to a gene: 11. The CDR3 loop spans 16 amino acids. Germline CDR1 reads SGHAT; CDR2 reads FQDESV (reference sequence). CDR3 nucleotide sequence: TGTGCCAGCAGCTCGCAGGACAGGAGTTGGACCTACGAGCAGTACTTC. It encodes CASSSQDRSWTYEQYF. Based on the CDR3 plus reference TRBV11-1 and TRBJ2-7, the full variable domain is EAEVAQSPRYKITEKSQAVAFWCDPISGHATLYWYRQILGQGPELLVQFQDESVVDDSQLPKDRFSAERLKGVDSTLKIQPAELGDSAMYLCASSSQDRSWTYEQYFGPGTRLTVT.

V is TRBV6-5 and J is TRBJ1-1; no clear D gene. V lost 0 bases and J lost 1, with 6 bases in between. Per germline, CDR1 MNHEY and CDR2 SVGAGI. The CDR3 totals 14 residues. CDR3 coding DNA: TGTGCCAGCAGTTACTCGCCCGGGAACACTGAAGCTTTCTTT. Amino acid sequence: CASSYSPGNTEAFF.

The DNA for the CDR3 is TGTGCCAGCAGCTTGCAGGGGGCCGTGAACACTGAAGCTTTCTTT. It yields the protein CASSLQGAVNTEAFF. This rearrangement joins TRBV5-4 to TRBJ1-1; 8 nucleotides match TRBD1. The CDR3 loop spans 15 amino acids. Germline V gene sequence: CDR1 SGHNT, CDR2 YYREEE (reference sequence). The ends lost 1 base at V and 0 bases at J; junction bases unmatched: 2.

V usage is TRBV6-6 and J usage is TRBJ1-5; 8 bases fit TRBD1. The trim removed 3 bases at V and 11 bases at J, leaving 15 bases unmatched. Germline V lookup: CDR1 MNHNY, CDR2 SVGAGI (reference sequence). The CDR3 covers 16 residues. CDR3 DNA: TGTGCCAGCAGTTATAGGACAGGGAGGCCAACAGAGGCCCAGCATTTT. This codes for CASSYRTGRPTEAQHF.

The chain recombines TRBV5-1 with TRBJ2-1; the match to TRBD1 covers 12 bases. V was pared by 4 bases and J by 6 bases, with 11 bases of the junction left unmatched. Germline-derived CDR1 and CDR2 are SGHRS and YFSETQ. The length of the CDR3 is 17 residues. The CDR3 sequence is CASSAGTGGKGFNEQFF. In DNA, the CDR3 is TGCGCCAGCAGCGCGGGGACAGGGGGCAAAGGCTTCAATGAGCAGTTCTTC. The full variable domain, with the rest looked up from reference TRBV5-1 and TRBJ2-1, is KAGVTQTPRYLIKTRGQQVTLSCSPISGHRSVSWYQQTPGQGLQFLFEYFSETQRNKGNFPGRFSGRQFSNSRSEMNVSTLELGDSALYLCASSAGTGGKGFNEQFFGPGTRLTVL.

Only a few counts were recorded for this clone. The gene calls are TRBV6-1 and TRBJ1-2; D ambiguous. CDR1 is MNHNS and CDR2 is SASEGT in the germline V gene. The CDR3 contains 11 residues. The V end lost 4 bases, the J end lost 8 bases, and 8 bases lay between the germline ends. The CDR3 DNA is TGTGCCAGCAGTGGGGTCTACGGCTACACCTTC. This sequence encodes CASSGVYGYTF.

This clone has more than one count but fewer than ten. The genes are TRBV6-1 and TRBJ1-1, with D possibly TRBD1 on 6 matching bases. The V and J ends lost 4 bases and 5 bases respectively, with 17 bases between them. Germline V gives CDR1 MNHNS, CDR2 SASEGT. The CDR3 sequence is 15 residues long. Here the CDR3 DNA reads TGTGCCAGCAGTGCATTCTACGGGGGCAGGACTGAAGCTTTCTTT. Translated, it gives CASSAFYGGRTEAFF.

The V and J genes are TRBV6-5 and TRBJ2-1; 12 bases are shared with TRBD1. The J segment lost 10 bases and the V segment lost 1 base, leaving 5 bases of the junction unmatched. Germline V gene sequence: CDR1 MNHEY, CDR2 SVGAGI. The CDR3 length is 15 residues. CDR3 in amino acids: CASSYWDRGLGEQFF. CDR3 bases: TGTGCCAGCAGTTACTGGGACAGGGGGCTAGGGGAGCAGTTCTTC.

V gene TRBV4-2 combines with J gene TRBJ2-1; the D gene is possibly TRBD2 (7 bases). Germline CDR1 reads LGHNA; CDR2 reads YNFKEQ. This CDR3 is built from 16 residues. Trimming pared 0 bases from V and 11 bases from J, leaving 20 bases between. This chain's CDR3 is CASSQDSGGLMGKQFF. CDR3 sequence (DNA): TGTGCCAGCAGCCAAGATTCCGGGGGGCTAATGGGTAAGCAGTTCTTC.

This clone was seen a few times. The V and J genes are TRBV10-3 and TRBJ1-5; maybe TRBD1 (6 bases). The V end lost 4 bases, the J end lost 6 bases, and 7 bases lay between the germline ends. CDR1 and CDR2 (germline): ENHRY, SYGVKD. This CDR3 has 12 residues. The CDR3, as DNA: TGTGCCATCAGTGGAGGGGGTCAGCCCCAGCATTTT. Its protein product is CAISGGGQPQHF.

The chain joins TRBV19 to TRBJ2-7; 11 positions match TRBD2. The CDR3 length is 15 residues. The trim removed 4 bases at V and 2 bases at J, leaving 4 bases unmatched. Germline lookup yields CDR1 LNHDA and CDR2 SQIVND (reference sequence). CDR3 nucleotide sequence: TGTGCCAGTAGTACCCCGGGACTAGCGGCCTACGAGCAGTACTTC. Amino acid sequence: CASSTPGLAAYEQYF.

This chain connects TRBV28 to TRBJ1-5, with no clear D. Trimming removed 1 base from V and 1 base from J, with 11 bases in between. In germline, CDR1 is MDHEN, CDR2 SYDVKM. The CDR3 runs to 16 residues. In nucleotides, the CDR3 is TGTGCCAGCAGTTTATATTGGGAAAGGAGCAATCAGCCCCAGCATTTT. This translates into CASSLYWERSNQPQHF.

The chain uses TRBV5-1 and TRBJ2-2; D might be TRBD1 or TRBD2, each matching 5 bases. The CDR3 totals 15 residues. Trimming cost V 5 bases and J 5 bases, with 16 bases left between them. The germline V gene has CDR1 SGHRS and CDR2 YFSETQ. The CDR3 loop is CASRFGTGGTGELFF. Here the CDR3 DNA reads TGCGCCAGCAGGTTTGGGACCGGAGGTACCGGGGAGCTGTTTTTT. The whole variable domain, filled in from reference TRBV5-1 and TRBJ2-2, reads KAGVTQTPRYLIKTRGQQVTLSCSPISGHRSVSWYQQTPGQGLQFLFEYFSETQRNKGNFPGRFSGRQFSNSRSEMNVSTLELGDSALYLCASRFGTGGTGELFFGEGSRLTVL.

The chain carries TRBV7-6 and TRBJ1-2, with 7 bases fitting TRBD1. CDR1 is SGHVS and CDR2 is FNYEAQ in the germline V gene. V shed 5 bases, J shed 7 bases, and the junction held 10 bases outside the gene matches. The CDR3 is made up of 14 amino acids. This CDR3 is CASSPRYRGGGYTF. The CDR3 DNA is TGTGCCAGCAGCCCGCGGTACAGGGGAGGTGGCTACACCTTC.